This T cell receptor beta chain was identified in a study of graft-versus-host responses after intestinal transplantation. Measured with immunoSEQ multiplex PCR; TCRdb has only the in-frame clones, and not every one. This sample has under 150,000 clones; 80% to 95% occur once, and the top ten carry approximately 0.11%. In the case of this clone: Antigen unknown.

The CDR3 has 13 residues. The J segment lost 4 bases and the V segment lost 4 bases, leaving 2 bases of the junction unmatched. Per germline, CDR1 SGHRS and CDR2 YFSETQ. V usage is TRBV5-1 and J usage is TRBJ2-1, with 7 bases matching TRBD2. Sequencing used unstimulated CD4+ T cells sorted from spleen or lymph node cells, obtained before intestinal transplant. The TCR originated in a human donor who received an intestinal transplant. The CDR3 sequence is CASSASGYNEQFF. CDR3 in DNA: TGCGCCAGCAGCGCTAGCGGATACAATGAGCAGTTCTTC. Full variable domain (remainder filled in from reference TRBV5-1 and TRBJ2-1): KAGVTQTPRYLIKTRGQQVTLSCSPISGHRSVSWYQQTPGQGLQFLFEYFSETQRNKGNFPGRFSGRQFSNSRSEMNVSTLELGDSALYLCASSASGYNEQFFGPGTRLTVL.